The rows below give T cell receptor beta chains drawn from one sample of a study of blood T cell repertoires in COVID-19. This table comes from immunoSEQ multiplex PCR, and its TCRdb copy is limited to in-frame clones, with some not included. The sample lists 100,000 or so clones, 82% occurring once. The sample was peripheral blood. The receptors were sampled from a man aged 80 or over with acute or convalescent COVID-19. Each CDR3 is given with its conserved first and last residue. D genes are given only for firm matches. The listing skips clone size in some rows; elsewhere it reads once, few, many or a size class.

cdr3_nt: TGTGCCAGCAGCTTATACAGGCCTAGCAATCAGCCCCAGCATTTT
cdr3_aa: CASSLYRPSNQPQHF
clone_size: NA
v_call: TRBV5-8
d_call: NA
j_call: TRBJ1-5

cdr3_nt: TGTGCCAGCAGCTCTCTTCAGCCCCAGCATTTT
cdr3_aa: CASSSLQPQHF
clone_size: NA
v_call: TRBV5-8
d_call: NA
j_call: TRBJ1-5

cdr3_nt: TGTGCCAGCAGCCAAGGACAGCCGTCCGGACAGACCCAGTACTTC
cdr3_aa: CASSQGQPSGQTQYF
clone_size: NA
v_call: TRBV14
d_call: NA
j_call: TRBJ2-5

cdr3_nt: TGTGCCAGCAGCTTATTCGGGACACCCTCCTACGAGCAGTACTTC
cdr3_aa: CASSLFGTPSYEQYF
clone_size: NA
v_call: TRBV5-6
d_call: NA
j_call: TRBJ2-7

cdr3_nt: TGTGCCAGCAGCCTAGACAGAATCACCGGGGAGCTGTTTTTT
cdr3_aa: CASSLDRITGELFF
clone_size: NA
v_call: TRBV27
d_call: NA
j_call: TRBJ2-2

cdr3_nt: TGTGCCAGCAGCTTCCGGGACACCCTCTACGAGCAGTACTTC
cdr3_aa: CASSFRDTLYEQYF
clone_size: NA
v_call: TRBV7-2
d_call: NA
j_call: TRBJ2-7

cdr3_nt: TGCGCCAGCAGCGGGGGGACAGGGTTTGTCGGGGAGCTGTTTTTT
cdr3_aa: CASSGGTGFVGELFF
clone_size: NA
v_call: TRBV5-1
d_call: TRBD1
j_call: TRBJ2-2

cdr3_nt: TGTGCCAGCAGCGACCGGGATTTCGGGGATGAGCAGTTCTTC
cdr3_aa: CASSDRDFGDEQFF
clone_size: NA
v_call: TRBV7-9
d_call: NA
j_call: TRBJ2-1

cdr3_nt: TGTGCCAGCAGCTTAAGTGGGACAGGGGACGGCTACACCTTC
cdr3_aa: CASSLSGTGDGYTF
clone_size: once
v_call: TRBV7-9
d_call: TRBD1
j_call: TRBJ1-2

cdr3_nt: TGTGCCAGCAGCGTACTCCCCGGGGGCAGGGGGCGGGATGGCTACACCTTC
cdr3_aa: CASSVLPGGRGRDGYTF
clone_size: NA
v_call: TRBV9
d_call: TRBD1
j_call: TRBJ1-2

cdr3_nt: TGCGCCAGCAGCTTTACTAGCGGGAGTACAGATACGCAGTATTTT
cdr3_aa: CASSFTSGSTDTQYF
clone_size: NA
v_call: TRBV5-1
d_call: TRBD2
j_call: TRBJ2-3

cdr3_nt: TGTGCCAGCAGCTTTGGAACAGCTAATTCACCCCTCCACTTT
cdr3_aa: CASSFGTANSPLHF
clone_size: NA
v_call: TRBV5-4
d_call: NA
j_call: TRBJ1-6

cdr3_nt: TGTGCCAGCAGACGAGGCCGGACTAGCGGGGGGGTGTACCAAGAGACCCAGTACTTC
cdr3_aa: CASRRGRTSGGVYQETQYF
clone_size: once
v_call: TRBV28
d_call: TRBD2
j_call: TRBJ2-5